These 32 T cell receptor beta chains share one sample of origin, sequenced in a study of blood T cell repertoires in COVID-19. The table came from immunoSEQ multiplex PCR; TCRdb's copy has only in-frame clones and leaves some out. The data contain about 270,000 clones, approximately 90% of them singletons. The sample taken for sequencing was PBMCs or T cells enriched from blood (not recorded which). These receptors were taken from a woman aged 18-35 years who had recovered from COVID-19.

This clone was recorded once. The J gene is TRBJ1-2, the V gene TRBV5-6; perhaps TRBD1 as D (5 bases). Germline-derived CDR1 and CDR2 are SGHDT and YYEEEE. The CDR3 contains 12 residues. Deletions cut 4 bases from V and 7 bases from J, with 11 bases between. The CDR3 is CASSPQGVGYTF. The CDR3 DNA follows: TGTGCCAGCAGCCCCCAGGGTGTTGGCTACACCTTC.

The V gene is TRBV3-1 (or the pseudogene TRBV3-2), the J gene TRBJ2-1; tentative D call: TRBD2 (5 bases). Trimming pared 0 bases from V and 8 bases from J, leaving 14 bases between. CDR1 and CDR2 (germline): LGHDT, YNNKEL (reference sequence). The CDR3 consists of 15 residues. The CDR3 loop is CASSQELGVEHEQFF. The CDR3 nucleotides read TGTGCCAGCAGCCAAGAACTAGGCGTCGAGCATGAGCAGTTCTTC.

In DNA form, the CDR3 reads TGTGCCACTAACGGAGCCGGGTATAGCAATCAGCCCCAGCATTTT. Amino acids: CATNGAGYSNQPQHF. V usage is TRBV19 and J usage is TRBJ1-5; D unresolved. CDR3 length: 15 residues. V lost 10 bases to trimming and J lost 0 bases, with 16 bases between them. CDR1 LNHDA and CDR2 SQIVND come from the germline V gene (reference sequence).

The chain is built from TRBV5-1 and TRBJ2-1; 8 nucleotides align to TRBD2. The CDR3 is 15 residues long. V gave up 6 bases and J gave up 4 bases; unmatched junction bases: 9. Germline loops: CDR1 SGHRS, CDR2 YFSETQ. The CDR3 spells CASKGTSGTYNEQFF. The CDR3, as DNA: TGCGCCAGCAAAGGAACTAGCGGCACTTACAATGAGCAGTTCTTC.

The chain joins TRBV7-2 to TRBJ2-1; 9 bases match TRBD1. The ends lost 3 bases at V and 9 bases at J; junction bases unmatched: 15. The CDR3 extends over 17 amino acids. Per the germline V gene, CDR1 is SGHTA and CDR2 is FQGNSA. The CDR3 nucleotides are TGTGCCAGCAGCTTGGACAGGGGTCTGGTTAGCGCGGCTGAGCAGTTCTTC. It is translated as CASSLDRGLVSAAEQFF.

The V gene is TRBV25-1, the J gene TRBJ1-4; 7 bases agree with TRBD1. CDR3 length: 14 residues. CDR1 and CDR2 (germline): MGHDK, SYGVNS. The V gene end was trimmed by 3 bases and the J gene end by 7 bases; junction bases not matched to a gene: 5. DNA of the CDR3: TGTGCCAGCAGTGAGGCAGGGGGAACTGAAAAACTGTTTTTT. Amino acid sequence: CASSEAGGTEKLFF.

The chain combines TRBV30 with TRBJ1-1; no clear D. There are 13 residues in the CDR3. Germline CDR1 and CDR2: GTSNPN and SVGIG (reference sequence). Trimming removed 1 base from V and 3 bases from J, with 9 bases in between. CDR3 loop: CAWSGEGYTEAFF. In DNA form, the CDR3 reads TGTGCCTGGAGTGGTGAGGGATACACTGAAGCTTTCTTT.

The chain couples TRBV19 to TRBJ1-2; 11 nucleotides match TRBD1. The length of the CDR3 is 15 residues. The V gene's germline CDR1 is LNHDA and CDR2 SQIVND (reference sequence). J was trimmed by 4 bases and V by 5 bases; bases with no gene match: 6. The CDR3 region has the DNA TGTGCCAGTAGTTGGAGGACAGGGGGCAGCTATGGCTACACCTTC. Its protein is CASSWRTGGSYGYTF.

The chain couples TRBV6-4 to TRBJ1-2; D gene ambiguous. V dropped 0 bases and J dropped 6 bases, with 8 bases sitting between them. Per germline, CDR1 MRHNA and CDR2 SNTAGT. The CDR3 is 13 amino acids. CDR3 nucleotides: TGTGCCAGCAGTGACTCGTGGGGAGATGGCTACACCTTC. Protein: CASSDSWGDGYTF.

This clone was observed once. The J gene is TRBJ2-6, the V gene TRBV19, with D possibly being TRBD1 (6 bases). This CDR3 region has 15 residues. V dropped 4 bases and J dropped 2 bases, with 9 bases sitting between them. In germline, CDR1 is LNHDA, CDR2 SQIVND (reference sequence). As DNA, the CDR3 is TGTGCCAGTAGTACCACAGGGACTGGGGCCAACGTCCTGACTTTC. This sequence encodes CASSTTGTGANVLTF.

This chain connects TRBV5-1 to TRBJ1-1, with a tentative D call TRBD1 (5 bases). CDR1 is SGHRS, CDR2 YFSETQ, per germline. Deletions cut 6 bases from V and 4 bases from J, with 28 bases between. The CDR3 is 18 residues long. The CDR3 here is CASTMGAGGARLGTEAFF. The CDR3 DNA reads TGCGCCAGCACCATGGGTGCTGGAGGGGCCAGGTTGGGCACTGAAGCTTTCTTT.

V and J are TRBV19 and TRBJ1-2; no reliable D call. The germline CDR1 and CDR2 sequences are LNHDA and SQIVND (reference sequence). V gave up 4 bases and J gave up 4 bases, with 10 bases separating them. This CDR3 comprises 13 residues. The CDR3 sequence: CASSSSEFYGYTF. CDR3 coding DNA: TGTGCCAGTAGTAGCTCTGAGTTCTATGGCTACACCTTC.

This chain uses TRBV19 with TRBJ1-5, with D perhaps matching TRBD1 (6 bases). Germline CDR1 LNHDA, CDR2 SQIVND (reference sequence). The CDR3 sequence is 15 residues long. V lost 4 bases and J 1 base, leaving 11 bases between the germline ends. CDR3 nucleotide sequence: TGTGCCAGTAGTACTCAGGGGTCGAGCAATCAGCCCCAGCATTTT. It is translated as CASSTQGSSNQPQHF. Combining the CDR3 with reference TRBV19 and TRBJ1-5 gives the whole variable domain DGGITQSPKYLFRKEGQNVTLSCEQNLNHDAMYWYRQDPGQGLRLIYYSQIVNDFQKGDIAEGYSVSREKKESFPLTVTSAQKNPTAFYLCASSTQGSSNQPQHFGDGTRLSIL.

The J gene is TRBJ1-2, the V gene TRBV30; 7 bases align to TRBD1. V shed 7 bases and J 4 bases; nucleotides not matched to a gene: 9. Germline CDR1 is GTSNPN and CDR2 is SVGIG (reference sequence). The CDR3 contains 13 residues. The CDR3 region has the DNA TGTGCCTTCACCCGGGACAGACCCTATGGCTACACCTTC. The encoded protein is CAFTRDRPYGYTF.

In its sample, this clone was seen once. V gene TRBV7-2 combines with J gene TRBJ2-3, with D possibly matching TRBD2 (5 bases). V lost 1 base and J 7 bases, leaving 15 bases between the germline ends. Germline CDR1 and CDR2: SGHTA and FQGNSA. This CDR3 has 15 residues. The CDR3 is CASSLGRTELHTQYF. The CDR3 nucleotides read TGTGCCAGCAGCTTAGGACGGACTGAGCTTCATACGCAGTATTTT.

The CDR3: CASSSGWGDANEKLFF. CDR3 sequence (DNA): TGCGCCAGCAGCTCCGGCTGGGGGGATGCTAATGAAAAACTGTTTTTT. The chain uses TRBV5-1 and TRBJ1-4, with a possible D match to TRBD1 (5 bases). The V gene lost 3 bases and the J gene lost 3 bases, with 15 bases spanning the gap. This CDR3 is 16 amino acids long. In germline, CDR1 is SGHRS, CDR2 YFSETQ.

CDR3 loop: CAVSGGDTGELFF. The CDR3 nucleotides are TGTGCCGTCTCAGGGGGCGACACCGGGGAGCTGTTTTTT. The chain carries TRBV2 and TRBJ2-2; 8 nucleotides match TRBD1. This CDR3 region has 13 residues. Trimming took 11 bases from V and 3 from J; bases not matched to a gene: 5. CDR1 SNHLY and CDR2 FYNNEI come from the germline V gene.

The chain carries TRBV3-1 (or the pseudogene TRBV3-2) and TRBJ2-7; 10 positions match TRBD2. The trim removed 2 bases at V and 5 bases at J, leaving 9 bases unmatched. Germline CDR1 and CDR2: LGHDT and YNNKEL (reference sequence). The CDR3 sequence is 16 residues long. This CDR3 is CASSQSGLAYTHEQYF. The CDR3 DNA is TGTGCCAGCAGCCAATCGGGACTAGCGTACACCCACGAGCAGTACTTC.

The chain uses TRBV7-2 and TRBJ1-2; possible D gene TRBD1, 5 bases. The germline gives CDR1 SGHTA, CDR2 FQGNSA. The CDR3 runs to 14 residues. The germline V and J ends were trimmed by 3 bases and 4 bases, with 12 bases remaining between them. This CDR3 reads CASSFLQDIYGYTF. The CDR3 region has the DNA TGTGCCAGCAGCTTTTTACAGGACATCTATGGCTACACCTTC.

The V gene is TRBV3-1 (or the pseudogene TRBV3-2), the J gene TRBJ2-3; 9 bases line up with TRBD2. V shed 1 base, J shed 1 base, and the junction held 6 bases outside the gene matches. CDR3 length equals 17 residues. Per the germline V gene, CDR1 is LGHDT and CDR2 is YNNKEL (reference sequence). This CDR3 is CASSQGASGVRTDTQYF. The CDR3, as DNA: TGTGCCAGCAGCCAAGGGGCTAGCGGGGTTCGCACAGATACGCAGTATTTT.

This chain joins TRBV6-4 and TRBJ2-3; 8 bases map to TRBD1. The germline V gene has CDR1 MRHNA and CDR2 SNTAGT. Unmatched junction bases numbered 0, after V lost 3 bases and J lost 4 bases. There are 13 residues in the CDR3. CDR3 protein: CASSEQGADTQYF. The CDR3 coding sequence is TGTGCCAGCAGTGAACAGGGGGCAGATACGCAGTATTTT.

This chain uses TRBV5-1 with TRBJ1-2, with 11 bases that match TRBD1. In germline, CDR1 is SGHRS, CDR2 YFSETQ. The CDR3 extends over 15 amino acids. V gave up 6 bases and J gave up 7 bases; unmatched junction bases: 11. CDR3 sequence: CASTDSGQGASGYTF. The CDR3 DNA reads TGCGCCAGCACGGATTCAGGACAGGGGGCTTCTGGCTACACCTTC.

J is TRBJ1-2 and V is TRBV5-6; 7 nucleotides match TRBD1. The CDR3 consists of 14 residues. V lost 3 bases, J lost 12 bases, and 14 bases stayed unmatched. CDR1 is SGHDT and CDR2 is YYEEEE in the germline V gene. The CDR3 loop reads CASSSRQGSGFDTF. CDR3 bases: TGTGCCAGCAGCTCCCGACAGGGTAGTGGCTTCGACACCTTC.

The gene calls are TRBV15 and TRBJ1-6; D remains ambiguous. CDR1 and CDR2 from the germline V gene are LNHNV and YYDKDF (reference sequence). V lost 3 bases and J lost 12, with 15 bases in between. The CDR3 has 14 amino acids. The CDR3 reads CATSSRELHLPLHF. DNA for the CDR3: TGTGCCACCAGCAGCCGGGAACTTCATTTACCCCTCCACTTT.

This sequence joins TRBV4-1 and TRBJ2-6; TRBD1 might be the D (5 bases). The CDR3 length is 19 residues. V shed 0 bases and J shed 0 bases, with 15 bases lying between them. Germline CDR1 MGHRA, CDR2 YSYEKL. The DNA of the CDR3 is TGCGCCAGCAGCCAAGATGGAGACAGAAGTTACTCTGGGGCCAACGTCCTGACTTTC. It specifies CASSQDGDRSYSGANVLTF.

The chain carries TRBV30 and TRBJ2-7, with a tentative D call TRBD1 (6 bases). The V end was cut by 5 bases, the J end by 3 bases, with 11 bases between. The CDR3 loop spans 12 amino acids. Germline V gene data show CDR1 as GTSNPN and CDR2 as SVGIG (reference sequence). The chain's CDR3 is CAWGTGSYEQYF. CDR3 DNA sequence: TGTGCCTGGGGAACAGGGAGCTACGAGCAGTACTTC.

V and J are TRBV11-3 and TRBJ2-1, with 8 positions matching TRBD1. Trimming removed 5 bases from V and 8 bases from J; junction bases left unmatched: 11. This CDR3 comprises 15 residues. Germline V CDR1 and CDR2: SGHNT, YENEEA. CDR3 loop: CASSQTGTGIHEQFF. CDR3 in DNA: TGTGCCAGCAGCCAAACCGGGACAGGTATCCATGAGCAGTTCTTC.

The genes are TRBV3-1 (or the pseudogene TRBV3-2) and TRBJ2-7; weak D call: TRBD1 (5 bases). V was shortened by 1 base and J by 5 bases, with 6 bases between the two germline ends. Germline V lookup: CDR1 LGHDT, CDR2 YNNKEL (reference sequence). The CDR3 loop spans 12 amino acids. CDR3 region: CASSQVGDEQYF. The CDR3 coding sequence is TGTGCCAGCAGCCAAGTAGGGGACGAGCAGTACTTC.

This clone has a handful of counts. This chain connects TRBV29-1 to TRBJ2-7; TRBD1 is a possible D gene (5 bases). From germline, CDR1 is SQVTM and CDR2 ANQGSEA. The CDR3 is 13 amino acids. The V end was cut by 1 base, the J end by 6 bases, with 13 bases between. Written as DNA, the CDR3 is TGCAGCGTTGAAGGGCAGGGAACGCTCGAGCAGTACTTC. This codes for CSVEGQGTLEQYF.

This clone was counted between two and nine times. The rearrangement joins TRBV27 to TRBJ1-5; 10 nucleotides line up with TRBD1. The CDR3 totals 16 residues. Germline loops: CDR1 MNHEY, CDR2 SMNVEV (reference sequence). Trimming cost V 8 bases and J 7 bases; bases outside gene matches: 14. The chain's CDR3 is CASSSGTGASGQPQHF. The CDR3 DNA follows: TGTGCCAGCTCCTCCGGGACAGGGGCATCGGGGCAGCCCCAGCATTTT.

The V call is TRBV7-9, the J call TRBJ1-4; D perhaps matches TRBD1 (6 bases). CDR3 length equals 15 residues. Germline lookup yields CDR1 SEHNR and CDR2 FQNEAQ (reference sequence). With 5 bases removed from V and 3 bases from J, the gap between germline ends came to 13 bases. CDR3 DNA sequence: TGTGCCAGCAGCACCGGACAGACGGCTAATGAAAAACTGTTTTTT. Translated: CASSTGQTANEKLFF.

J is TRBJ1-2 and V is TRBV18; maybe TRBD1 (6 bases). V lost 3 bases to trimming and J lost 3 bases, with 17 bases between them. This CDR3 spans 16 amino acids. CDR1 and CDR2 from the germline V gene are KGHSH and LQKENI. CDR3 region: CASSPYSGEGDYGYTF. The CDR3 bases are TGTGCCAGCTCACCCTACTCAGGGGAGGGGGACTATGGCTACACCTTC.